This T cell receptor beta chain was observed in a study of blood T cell repertoires in COVID-19. Assay used: immunoSEQ multiplex PCR; TCRdb lists only in-frame clones, some missing. The table lists about 150,000 clones, roughly four fifths of them singletons. CDR1 is MNHEY, CDR2 SMNVEV, per germline (reference sequence). After removal of 5 bases from V and 3 bases from J, the junction contained 6 bases not matched to a gene. The CDR3 extends over 15 amino acids. The TCR comes from a woman aged 55-70 years with acute or convalescent COVID-19. The chain employs TRBV27 and TRBJ2-5; 10 nucleotides line up with TRBD1. The sequencing sample was made of peripheral blood. The CDR3 DNA reads as TGTGCCAGCAGTCCCTGGACAGGGGGTGAAGAGACCCAGTACTTC. Protein product: CASSPWTGGEETQYF.